A selection of T cell receptor beta chains follows, all from one sample in a study of T cells in Graves' hyperthyroidism and ophthalmopathy. TCRdb re-analysed the multiplex PCR reads in MiXCR, keeping a single row per CDR3 protein. Altogether about 620,000 distinct CDR3 sequences are present, 16% being singletons, with the ten largest covering 3.5% to 4%. The specimen sequenced was blood. The origin of the receptors is a woman aged 30 to 39 with Graves' hyperthyroidism. Both conserved end residues are part of each CDR3. The D gene is left open where the match is weak. Not every row has a clone size; where given, it reads once, few, many or a size class.

d_gene,v_gene,len,abundance,j_gene,CDR3nt,CDR3aa
NA,TRBV20-1,14,few,TRBJ2-1,TGCAGTGTCGAACGTTCTAGCGACTACAATGAGCAGTTCTTC,CSVERSSDYNEQFF
NA,TRBV5-1,14,many,TRBJ1-1,TGTGCCAGCAGTTTAGGGCAGATGAACACTGAAGCTTTCTTT,CASSLGQMNTEAFF
TRBD1,TRBV13,15,NA,TRBJ2-3,TGTGCCAGCAGCCCTGCGGGACAGGGTGAAGATACGCAGTATTTT,CASSPAGQGEDTQYF
TRBD1,TRBV5-1,14,few,TRBJ1-5,TGCGCCAGCAGCTCGGGACAGCGAAATCAGCCCCAGCATTTT,CASSSGQRNQPQHF
TRBD1,TRBV28,14,NA,TRBJ1-4,TGTGCCAGCAGTCCCGACAGGGTCTCAGAAAAACTGTTTTTT,CASSPDRVSEKLFF
TRBD1,TRBV20-1,13,many,TRBJ2-3,TGCAGTGCTACCGGGACAGGGGATCATACGCAGTATTTT,CSATGTGDHTQYF
TRBD1,TRBV19,16,NA,TRBJ1-2,TGTGCCAGTAGTAACCCGACAGGGGGCGTCAACTATGGCTACACCTTC,CASSNPTGGVNYGYTF
NA,TRBV9,14,few,TRBJ2-6,TGTGCCAGCAGCGTAGCGTCTGGGGCCAACGTCCTGACTTTC,CASSVASGANVLTF
NA,TRBV28,16,many,TRBJ2-3,TGTGCCAGCAGTTTCTACCCCAGGCGGGGCACAGATACGCAGTATTTT,CASSFYPRRGTDTQYF
TRBD1,TRBV27,14,many,TRBJ1-2,TGTGCCAGCAGTTCGACAGGGTACGGGCCTGGCTACACCTTC,CASSSTGYGPGYTF
NA,TRBV28,14,many,TRBJ2-7,TGTGCCAGCAGTCAATCTAGGGTCCCGTACGAGCAGTACTTC,CASSQSRVPYEQYF
NA,TRBV9,14,NA,TRBJ1-5,TGTGCCAGCAGCCCCCGGGCAGGGGAGTTACCCCAGCATTTT,CASSPRAGELPQHF
TRBD2,TRBV9,15,NA,TRBJ2-7,TGTGCCAGCAGCGATGGGACTAGCGGCGACTACGAGCAGTACTTC,CASSDGTSGDYEQYF
NA,TRBV12-3/TRBV12-4,16,many,TRBJ1-1,TGTGCCAGCAGTTTGAAGAGGGTTATCGAGAACACTGAAGCTTTCTTT,CASSLKRVIENTEAFF
NA,TRBV5-1,14,NA,TRBJ2-2,TGCGCCAGCAGCCTCACCCTTTACACCGGGGAGCTGTTTTTT,CASSLTLYTGELFF
NA,TRBV27,14,many,TRBJ2-7,TGTGCCAGCAGTTTATTCCCCCCCCCCTACGAGCAGTACTTC,CASSLFPPPYEQYF
NA,TRBV28,13,many,TRBJ2-7,TGTGCCAGCAGTCCTCCCCCACAATACGAGCAGTACTTC,CASSPPPQYEQYF
TRBD1,TRBV5-1,13,many,TRBJ1-1,TGCGCCAGCAGCGCCGGGACAGGGGCGGCAGCTTTCTTT,CASSAGTGAAAFF
NA,TRBV5-1,14,NA,TRBJ2-1,TGCGCCAGCAGCTTGGCCAAGGGTAGTCATGAGCAGTTCTTC,CASSLAKGSHEQFF
TRBD1,TRBV2,16,many,TRBJ1-5,TGTGCCAGCAGACCACCGGGACAGGGAGGGAATCAGCCCCAGCATTTT,CASRPPGQGGNQPQHF
TRBD1,TRBV6-2/TRBV6-3,15,NA,TRBJ2-2,TGTGCCAGCAGTTATGGGACAGGGGCGACCGGGGAGCTGTTTTTT,CASSYGTGATGELFF
NA,TRBV9,17,many,TRBJ2-7,TGTGCCAGCAGCGTAGCTACGGGGAGCGGGCCTTCCTACGAGCAGTACTTC,CASSVATGSGPSYEQYF
NA,TRBV2,14,many,TRBJ2-1,TGTGCCAGCATGGCGGGGGCTCTGTCGGATGAGCAGTTCTTC,CASMAGALSDEQFF
TRBD1,TRBV10-3,17,NA,TRBJ2-3,TGTGCCATCAGGGCAGGGGGCGGGTTTTTCGGCACAGATACGCAGTATTTT,CAIRAGGGFFGTDTQYF
NA,TRBV27,10,many,TRBJ1-5,TGTGCCAGCAGTTTGAGACCCCAGCATTTT,CASSLRPQHF
TRBD1,TRBV5-1,14,NA,TRBJ2-3,TGCGCCAGCAGCCGGGGACAGACCACAGATACGCAGTATTTT,CASSRGQTTDTQYF
NA,TRBV12-3/TRBV12-4,13,few,TRBJ1-1,TGTGCCAGCAGTTTGGAACCGGGACTCGGGACTTTCTTT,CASSLEPGLGTFF
TRBD1,TRBV28,18,few,TRBJ2-4,TGTGCCAGCAGTTACAGTTCGACAGGGGGCGCATTTAAAAACATTCAGTACTTC,CASSYSSTGGAFKNIQYF
TRBD2,TRBV18,14,many,TRBJ2-7,TGTGCCAGCAGTCCCGCTAGCGGATCTTACGAGCAGTACTTC,CASSPASGSYEQYF
NA,TRBV18,12,many,TRBJ2-7,TGTGCCAGCTCACCCAGTCCCTACGAGCAGTACTTC,CASSPSPYEQYF